The rows below give T cell receptor beta chains drawn from one sample of a study of blood T cells in healthy people across ages. TCRdb redid the calling of the 5' RACE reads with MiXCR, one entry per CDR3 protein. Of 730,000 or so distinct CDR3 sequences in the sample, roughly 44% were seen once. Input material: blood. The receptors stem from a woman aged 55 to 70 in good health. Each CDR3 is given with its conserved first and last residue.

CDR3aa,v_gene,j_gene
CASSVAGSSYERYF,TRBV9,TRBJ2-7
CSARQGLAGGVPTDTQYF,TRBV20-1,TRBJ2-3
CASSWWGNRVDEQYF,TRBV5-1,-
CASSQDRGRGDAEAFF,TRBV4-2,TRBJ1-1
CASSVGGTGAYEQYF,TRBV9,TRBJ2-5
CASTLGGSGGYNEQYF,TRBV27,TRBJ2-7
CSARDVACTDTQYF,TRBV20-1,TRBJ2-3
CASSVRAAKNIQYF,TRBV5-6,TRBJ2-4
CASANGQGVYGYTF,TRBV5-1,TRBJ1-2
CASSLVERGEQYF,TRBV7-9,TRBJ2-7
CASSLPSGIYEQYF,TRBV28,TRBJ2-7
CASSAWAGGLGADTQYF,TRBV2,TRBJ2-3
CASSYSHLGTDTQYF,TRBV6-6,TRBJ2-3
CSARDTNTEAFF,TRBV29-1,TRBJ1-1
CASSESSAGSSSPLHF,TRBV6-1,TRBJ1-6
CASNRRNYGYTF,TRBV12-3/TRBV12-4,TRBJ1-2
CATSDLQRGRYEQYF,TRBV24-1,TRBJ2-7
CATSRDGSTNEKLFF,TRBV15,TRBJ1-4
CANSLDSLTDTQYF,TRBV3-1,TRBJ2-3
CAISDPPKGKWGSDTQYF,TRBV10-3,TRBJ2-3
CASSAQGRNTEAFF,TRBV9,TRBJ1-1
CASSVRGTGSYNEQFF,TRBV6-5,TRBJ2-1
CASGFEPGSSTGELFF,TRBV5-1,TRBJ2-2
CASCSGTYEQYF,TRBV2,TRBJ2-7
CAAGNEQFF,TRBV10-3,TRBJ2-1
CASSYQAPSYRGNIQYF,TRBV6-5,TRBJ2-4